One and the same sample provided the 2 T cell receptor beta chains below, sequenced in a study of shared clonotypes between healthy human individuals. Libraries were prepared by immunoSEQ multiplex PCR; TCRdb keeps only in-frame clonotypes and omits some of them. This repertoire shows 2 million to 3 million clones, approximately 93% found once; its top ten account for about 0.38%. Source material: naive CD4+ T cells from PBMCs. Subset in this sample: CD45RA+ positively selected. These receptors came from a man aged 18-30 years in good health. Some clones in this sample may be carry-over from other donors' samples.

The chain carries TRBV4-1 and TRBJ2-4, with D perhaps assigned TRBD1 or TRBD2 (5 bases each). Germline V gene lookup returns CDR1 MGHRA and CDR2 YSYEKL. V lost 6 bases, J lost 3 bases, and 9 bases lay in between. This CDR3 spans 13 amino acids. The CDR3 DNA reads as TGCGCCAGCAGTCATGGGGGCAAAAACATTCAGTACTTC. Its translation: CASSHGGKNIQYF.

The rearrangement joins TRBV30 to TRBJ1-4; a possible D gene is TRBD1 (5 bases). This CDR3 is 13 amino acids long. Trimming removed 0 bases at V and 14 bases at J, with 16 bases between. CDR1 is GTSNPN, CDR2 SVGIG, per germline (reference sequence). The CDR3 bases are TGTGCCTGGAGTGTCCAGGGTTCACCGAGGCTGTTTTTT. Its translation: CAWSVQGSPRLFF.